Shown below are 4 T cell receptor beta chains from a single sample sequenced in a study of blood T cell repertoires in COVID-19. Repertoires were generated with immunoSEQ multiplex PCR, while TCRdb's copy carries only in-frame clones and drops some. This table holds about 240,000 clones, approximately 78% found once. Sequenced material: peripheral blood. These receptor sequences come from a woman of 80 years or more with COVID-19, enrolled during active disease.

The chain recombines TRBV30 with TRBJ2-1; 11 positions match TRBD2. CDR3 length: 13 amino acids. Germline CDR1 GTSNPN, CDR2 SVGIG (reference sequence). Trimming at V came to 8 bases and at J to 6 bases, leaving 6 bases not matched to a gene. The CDR3 bases are TGTGCCGGAGATAGCGGGAGGGGCAATGAGCAGTTCTTC. As protein: CAGDSGRGNEQFF.

The chain links TRBV5-1 to TRBJ1-1; D perhaps matches TRBD1 (6 bases). The CDR3 runs to 11 residues. The ends were cut back, 9 bases at V and 5 bases at J, with 11 bases in the middle. CDR1 is SGHRS, CDR2 YFSETQ, per germline. The CDR3 here is CAITDRTEAFF. DNA of the CDR3: TGCGCCATCACGGACAGAACTGAAGCTTTCTTT.

This CDR3 is CASRRTVNQPQHF. The CDR3 DNA sequence: TGTGCCAGTAGGCGGACAGTTAATCAGCCCCAGCATTTT. The chain has TRBV19 and TRBJ1-5, with D perhaps TRBD1 (6 bases). The CDR3 is 13 residues long. Germline V gene data show CDR1 as LNHDA and CDR2 as SQIVND (reference sequence). V lost 6 bases and J 4 bases, leaving 10 bases between the germline ends.

CDR3 amino acids: CASSTGTGGIGELFF. CDR3 nucleotide sequence: TGTGCCAGCTCGACCGGGACAGGGGGCATCGGGGAGCTGTTTTTT. The rearrangement joins TRBV18 to TRBJ2-2; 12 bases fit TRBD1. The germline CDR1 and CDR2 sequences are KGHSH and LQKENI. Trimming removed 6 bases from V and 7 bases from J; junction bases left unmatched: 6. The CDR3 is 15 residues long.